The 11 T cell receptor beta chains below all came from one sample that was sequenced in a study of blood T cell repertoires in COVID-19. Profiled with immunoSEQ multiplex PCR; TCRdb holds only in-frame clones, not every one. The table records a few hundred thousand clones, roughly nine tenths of them present only once. The sequencing input was peripheral blood. Receptor source: a man between 18 and 29 years old who had recovered from COVID-19.

This chain joins TRBV25-1 and TRBJ1-1; 10 nucleotides match TRBD1. CDR1 MGHDK and CDR2 SYGVNS come from the germline V gene. Losses at the gene ends were 8 bases for V and 3 bases for J; bases not matched to a gene: 3. This CDR3 region has 13 residues. CDR3 region: CASGQGEYTEAFF. The CDR3 DNA follows: TGTGCCAGCGGACAGGGGGAGTACACTGAAGCTTTCTTT.

The chain links TRBV6-5 to TRBJ1-3; maybe TRBD1 (5 bases). V gave up 8 bases and J gave up 0 bases, with 11 bases separating them. Germline CDR1 MNHEY, CDR2 SVGAGI. The CDR3 has 14 amino acids. The CDR3 loop is CASRGTDSGNTIYF. The CDR3 DNA reads as TGTGCCAGCCGCGGGACTGACTCTGGAAACACCATATATTTT.

V and J are TRBV27 and TRBJ2-7; possibly TRBD2 for D (6 bases). In germline, CDR1 is MNHEY, CDR2 SMNVEV (reference sequence). V shed 4 bases and J shed 4 bases, with 8 bases lying between them. The CDR3 runs to 12 residues. Here the CDR3 DNA reads TGTGCCAGCAGTTCCGGAGGGTACGAGCAGTACTTC. Amino acids: CASSSGGYEQYF.

This chain links TRBV7-3 with TRBJ2-1, with 10 bases fitting TRBD1. V was clipped by 5 bases and J by 6 bases; unmatched bases: 1. CDR1 SGHTA and CDR2 FQGTGA come from the germline V gene. This CDR3 contains 13 residues. CDR3 protein: CASSRQGANEQFF. CDR3 bases: TGTGCCAGCAGCCGACAGGGGGCCAATGAGCAGTTCTTC. Filled out from reference TRBV7-3 and TRBJ2-1, the complete variable domain reads GAGVSQTPSNKVTEKGKYVELRCDPISGHTALYWYRQSLGQGPEFLIYFQGTGAADDSGLPNDRFFAVRPEGSVSTLKIQRTERGDSAVYLCASSRQGANEQFFGPGTRLTVL.

The chain recombines TRBV5-1 with TRBJ2-1, with TRBD1 matching over 7 bases. CDR1 SGHRS and CDR2 YFSETQ come from the germline V gene. V was clipped by 0 bases and J by 7 bases; unmatched bases: 4. The CDR3 length is 14 residues. CDR3 region: CASSLGRQGNEQFF. Written as DNA, the CDR3 is TGCGCCAGCAGCTTGGGCCGACAGGGAAATGAGCAGTTCTTC.

The chain couples TRBV29-1 to TRBJ2-4; D is undetermined. The CDR3 totals 13 residues. CDR1 and CDR2 (germline): SQVTM, ANQGSEA. Trimming took 7 bases from V and 0 from J, leaving 10 bases between them. CDR3 nucleotides: TGCAGCGCCCAAAGCCTAGCCAAAAACATTCAGTACTTC. Its translation: CSAQSLAKNIQYF.

The V and J genes are TRBV28 and TRBJ1-1, with 7 positions matching TRBD1. The CDR3 runs 15 residues. Germline V CDR1 and CDR2: MDHEN, SYDVKM. Trimming at V came to 6 bases and at J to 2 bases, leaving 9 bases not matched to a gene. CDR3 DNA sequence: TGTGCCAGCAGGTTCAGGGGGGCGGGTAACACTGAAGCTTTCTTT. It codes for CASRFRGAGNTEAFF.

The chain couples TRBV30 to TRBJ2-1, with TRBD2 matching 10 bases. The length of the CDR3 is 18 residues. Trimming cost V 2 bases and J 0 bases; bases outside gene matches: 10. Germline CDR1 and CDR2: GTSNPN and SVGIG (reference sequence). Written as DNA, the CDR3 is TGTGCCTGGAGTCCCTCTAGCGGGAGCCTGAGCTCCTACAATGAGCAGTTCTTC. Translation gives CAWSPSSGSLSSYNEQFF.

This chain joins TRBV2 and TRBJ1-2; 8 bases line up with TRBD1. Germline V CDR1 and CDR2: SNHLY, FYNNEI. The CDR3 sequence is 14 residues long. The trim removed 6 bases at V and 6 bases at J, leaving 9 bases unmatched. CDR3 sequence: CASRTDREFDGYTF. In nucleotides, the CDR3 is TGTGCCAGCAGGACGGACAGGGAGTTCGATGGCTACACCTTC.

The rearrangement joins TRBV12-3 or TRBV12-4 to TRBJ1-2; D not resolved. This CDR3 is 12 amino acids long. The V end lost 0 bases, the J end lost 7 bases, and 6 bases lay between the germline ends. In DNA, the CDR3 is TGTGCCAGCAGTTTAGCCCAGGCTGGCTACACCTTC. Protein sequence: CASSLAQAGYTF.

The V and J genes are TRBV6-2 or TRBV6-3 and TRBJ1-3; TRBD1 agrees at 9 bases. Germline CDR1 reads MNHEY; CDR2 reads SVGEGT. This CDR3 is 16 amino acids long. The J segment lost 2 bases and the V segment lost 6 bases, leaving 8 bases of the junction unmatched. DNA of the CDR3: TGTGCCAGCAGCCGACCAGGGACAGGGACTGGAAACACCATATATTTT. Translated: CASSRPGTGTGNTIYF.